This passage covers 26 T cell receptor beta chains from one sample sequenced in a study of shared clonotypes between healthy human individuals. TCRdb keeps only in-frame clones here, not all; method: immunoSEQ multiplex PCR. Of roughly 1,100,000 clones listed, about 74% are singletons. Sequenced sample: memory CD4+ T cells sorted from blood. Subset given: CD45RA-negative fraction. The receptors shown here come from a man in his late teens or twenties in good health.

The CDR3 loop is CAWSPGLEETQYF. CDR3 in DNA: TGTGCCTGGAGTCCGGGTCTGGAGGAGACCCAGTACTTC. The chain uses TRBV30 and TRBJ2-5, with D unclear. In germline, CDR1 is GTSNPN, CDR2 SVGIG (reference sequence). V lost 2 bases and J lost 5, with 12 bases in between. The CDR3 loop spans 13 amino acids.

This clone was recorded a few times. The V and J genes are TRBV6-1 and TRBJ2-2; a weak D match, TRBD2 (6 bases). The V gene lost 6 bases and the J gene lost 5 bases, with 10 bases spanning the gap. The CDR3 covers 13 residues. In germline, CDR1 is MNHNS, CDR2 SASEGT. CDR3 sequence: CASRGLTTGELFF. CDR3 sequence (DNA): TGTGCCAGCAGGGGACTCACGACCGGGGAGCTGTTTTTT.

This chain connects TRBV7-8 to TRBJ1-4; tentative D call: TRBD1 (5 bases). This CDR3 contains 15 residues. The V end was cut by 6 bases, the J end by 7 bases, with 18 bases between. The germline V gene encodes CDR1 SGHVS and CDR2 FQNEAQ. This CDR3 is CASRSGREGVEKLFF. In DNA, the CDR3 is TGTGCCAGCAGGTCAGGGAGGGAGGGCGTTGAAAAACTGTTTTTT.

The chain recombines TRBV27 with TRBJ2-5; tentatively, D is TRBD2 (6 bases). The CDR3 consists of 11 residues. Trimming removed 6 bases from V and 7 bases from J, with 9 bases in between. CDR1 MNHEY and CDR2 SMNVEV come from the germline V gene (reference sequence). The CDR3 is CASSTGRTQYF. CDR3 bases: TGTGCCAGCAGCACCGGGAGGACCCAGTACTTC.

V usage is TRBV19 and J usage is TRBJ1-2; 8 bases are a match to TRBD1. The CDR3 is made up of 16 amino acids. Per the germline V gene, CDR1 is LNHDA and CDR2 is SQIVND (reference sequence). Trimming took 7 bases from V and 6 from J; bases not matched to a gene: 16. The CDR3, as DNA: TGTGCCAGTAAAGGGGACAGGATTACGGTTTCCCATGGCTACACCTTC. This codes for CASKGDRITVSHGYTF.

With regard to this clone: This sample includes further DNA sequences coding for the same CDR3. V gene TRBV7-2 combines with J gene TRBJ2-3; 8 positions agree with TRBD1. The CDR3 extends over 14 amino acids. Losses at the gene ends were 3 bases for V and 3 bases for J; bases not matched to a gene: 2. Germline CDR1 SGHTA, CDR2 FQGNSA. The CDR3 is CASSLDRATDTQYF. The CDR3 DNA reads TGTGCCAGCAGCTTGGACAGGGCGACAGATACGCAGTATTTT.

This clone was counted many times. This chain joins TRBV9 and TRBJ2-7; unclear D gene. This CDR3 comprises 13 residues. V was trimmed by 0 bases and J by 6 bases, leaving 10 bases between them. Germline V CDR1 and CDR2: SGDLS, YYNGEE. CDR3 protein: CASSVEEHTEQYF. CDR3 nucleotide sequence: TGTGCCAGCAGCGTAGAGGAACATACCGAGCAGTACTTC.

The chain recombines TRBV7-2 with TRBJ2-7; 7 positions match TRBD2. The trim removed 3 bases at V and 0 bases at J, leaving 5 bases unmatched. Germline V lookup: CDR1 SGHTA, CDR2 FQGNSA. There are 15 residues in the CDR3. CDR3 nucleotide sequence: TGTGCCAGCAGCTTCTCAGCGGGATCCTCCTACGAGCAGTACTTC. Protein: CASSFSAGSSYEQYF.

This clone was observed a few times. This rearrangement joins TRBV30 to TRBJ2-7; D is uncertain. V was trimmed by 0 bases and J by 12 bases, leaving 18 bases between them. The CDR3 extends over 13 amino acids. Per the germline V gene, CDR1 is GTSNPN and CDR2 is SVGIG (reference sequence). CDR3 protein: CAWSVNPSSGPYF. CDR3 in DNA: TGTGCCTGGAGTGTAAATCCCTCCTCGGGCCCGTACTTC.

The V gene is TRBV2, the J gene TRBJ2-6; possibly TRBD1 or TRBD2 for D (5 bases each). Germline assignment: CDR1 SNHLY and CDR2 FYNNEI. The V end was cut by 4 bases, the J end by 4 bases, with 20 bases between. This CDR3 is 18 amino acids long. The chain's CDR3 is CASSGDGVRAIGANVLTF. Written as DNA, the CDR3 is TGTGCCAGCAGTGGGGACGGCGTGAGGGCAATAGGGGCCAACGTCCTGACTTTC.

This clone was observed a few times. The chain recombines TRBV2 with TRBJ1-1; D is unresolved. CDR3 length equals 15 residues. CDR1 is SNHLY, CDR2 FYNNEI, per germline. The V end lost 8 bases, the J end lost 3 bases, and 19 bases lay between the germline ends. CDR3 protein: CASHGPRIGDTEAFF. CDR3 nucleotides: TGTGCCAGCCATGGCCCTCGAATTGGGGACACTGAAGCTTTCTTT.

In this sample, this clone turned up many times. The chain couples TRBV2 to TRBJ1-4, with 10 nucleotides matching TRBD1. Germline V gene lookup returns CDR1 SNHLY and CDR2 FYNNEI. After removal of 8 bases from V and 8 bases from J, the junction contained 14 bases not matched to a gene. The CDR3 runs 16 residues. The CDR3 DNA sequence: TGTGCCAGCCAAAGTCAACCGGGACAGGGGTACGAAAAACTGTTTTTT. It encodes CASQSQPGQGYEKLFF.

To note about this clone: A read error may be the cause here, since a much bigger clone is one base away. At the DNA level, this CDR3 is encoded by other sequences in the same sample as well. V and J are TRBV27 and TRBJ1-6; no definite D call. The germline V gene encodes CDR1 MNHEY and CDR2 SMNVEV (reference sequence). The CDR3 is 13 amino acids. V dropped 4 bases and J dropped 3 bases, with 4 bases sitting between them. The CDR3 DNA sequence: TGTGCCAGCAGTTCAGGCTATAATTCACCCCTCCACTTT. It encodes CASSSGYNSPLHF.

This clone has only one observation. The chain recombines TRBV7-6 with TRBJ2-3; 7 bases are shared with TRBD2. Germline V gives CDR1 SGHVS, CDR2 FNYEAQ. The J segment lost 0 bases and the V segment lost 5 bases, leaving 8 bases of the junction unmatched. The CDR3 loop spans 16 amino acids. The CDR3 region has the DNA TGTGCCAGCAGCCAACCCTCTAGCGGTAGCACAGATACGCAGTATTTT. This encodes CASSQPSSGSTDTQYF.

The J gene is TRBJ1-3, the V gene TRBV6-1; no definite D call. V was trimmed by 9 bases and J by 2 bases, leaving 11 bases between them. In germline, CDR1 is MNHNS, CDR2 SASEGT. The length of the CDR3 is 13 residues. The CDR3 is CASWTDTGNTIYF. CDR3 nucleotide sequence: TGTGCCAGTTGGACGGATACTGGAAACACCATATATTTT.

This clone occurred once. V usage is TRBV7-8 and J usage is TRBJ2-5, with 7 bases fitting TRBD2. The CDR3 sequence is 15 residues long. The germline V gene has CDR1 SGHVS and CDR2 FQNEAQ. The junction had 5 bases not matched to a gene; V was cut back by 1 base and J by 3 bases. CDR3 DNA: TGTGCCAGCAGCTTAGGTAGCGGGTTTAAAGAGACCCAGTACTTC. Amino acid sequence: CASSLGSGFKETQYF.

The chain links TRBV19 to TRBJ1-6; no reliable D call. The CDR3 contains 14 residues. V dropped 5 bases and J dropped 7 bases, with 12 bases sitting between them. Germline assignment: CDR1 LNHDA and CDR2 SQIVND (reference sequence). CDR3 in DNA: TGTGCCAGTAGTGCCGGGAGCATCAATTCACCCCTCCACTTT. Its translation is CASSAGSINSPLHF.

The V gene is TRBV4-3, the J gene TRBJ2-2; no firm D call. The germline V gene has CDR1 LGHNA and CDR2 YSLEER. The CDR3 extends over 15 amino acids. Trimming removed 4 bases from V and 1 base from J, with 10 bases in between. CDR3 coding DNA: TGCGCCAGCAGCCCTAGACAAGGGAACACCGGGGAGCTGTTTTTT. This gives the protein CASSPRQGNTGELFF.

The V and J genes are TRBV6-5 and TRBJ2-3; 8 bases match TRBD2. Trimming removed 5 bases from V and 8 bases from J; junction bases left unmatched: 9. The CDR3 spans 14 residues. Germline V gene sequence: CDR1 MNHEY, CDR2 SVGAGI. The CDR3 spells CASSTPGLVGTQYF. DNA of the CDR3: TGTGCCAGCAGTACCCCGGGACTAGTTGGTACGCAGTATTTT.

V and J are TRBV5-1 and TRBJ1-1, with a tentative D call TRBD1 (6 bases). Trimming took off 2 bases at V and 0 bases at J, with 17 bases between the two ends. The length of the CDR3 is 17 residues. Per the germline V gene, CDR1 is SGHRS and CDR2 is YFSETQ. This CDR3 reads CASSFYLDDRLNTEAFF. The CDR3 DNA sequence: TGCGCCAGCAGCTTTTACCTGGATGACAGGCTGAACACTGAAGCTTTCTTT.

This rearrangement joins TRBV4-3 to TRBJ1-1; the match to TRBD1 covers 8 bases. Germline lookup yields CDR1 LGHNA and CDR2 YSLEER. The V and J ends lost 4 bases and 3 bases, in that order; junction bases with no gene match: 10. The CDR3 totals 16 residues. CDR3 protein: CASSPGSGRGHTEAFF. CDR3 in DNA: TGCGCCAGCAGCCCAGGGTCGGGCAGGGGGCACACTGAAGCTTTCTTT.

With regard to this clone: This specimen includes other DNA sequences encoding the same CDR3. The J gene is TRBJ2-7, the V gene TRBV30; TRBD1 or TRBD2 may be the D gene (5 bases each). This CDR3 comprises 11 residues. Trimming took off 5 bases at V and 5 bases at J, with 10 bases between the two ends. Germline assignment: CDR1 GTSNPN and CDR2 SVGIG (reference sequence). CDR3 sequence reads: CAWVRGDEQYF. CDR3 nucleotides: TGTGCCTGGGTGAGAGGGGACGAGCAGTACTTC.

V usage is TRBV5-6 and J usage is TRBJ1-1, with a weak D call TRBD1 (6 bases). Per germline, CDR1 SGHDT and CDR2 YYEEEE. With 4 bases removed from V and 11 bases from J, the gap between germline ends came to 27 bases. CDR3 length: 16 residues. CDR3 in amino acids: CASSQGGNGRAYRAFF. Here the CDR3 DNA reads TGTGCCAGCAGCCAAGGGGGGAACGGAAGGGCCTACAGGGCTTTCTTT.

The CDR3 DNA sequence: TGTGCCAGCAGGGGGGACATGGGGAACTATGGCTACACCTTC. It translates to CASRGDMGNYGYTF. The chain joins TRBV6-5 to TRBJ1-2; D perhaps matches TRBD1 (6 bases). CDR1 MNHEY and CDR2 SVGAGI come from the germline V gene. This CDR3 has 14 amino acids. V shed 6 bases and J shed 2 bases, with 13 bases lying between them.

The genes are TRBV15 and TRBJ2-3, with D unresolved. CDR1 and CDR2 (germline): LNHNV, YYDKDF (reference sequence). This CDR3 spans 14 amino acids. V dropped 0 bases and J dropped 2 bases, with 6 bases sitting between them. The CDR3 region has the DNA TGTGCCACCAGCAGAGATCGAATCACAGATACGCAGTATTTT. Amino acid sequence: CATSRDRITDTQYF. Based on the CDR3 plus reference TRBV15 and TRBJ2-3, the full variable domain is DAMVIQNPRYQVTQFGKPVTLSCSQTLNHNVMYWYQQKSSQAPKLLFHYYDKDFNNEADTPDNFQSRRPNTSFCFLDIRSPGLGDTAMYLCATSRDRITDTQYFGPGTRLTVL.

The chain carries TRBV18 and TRBJ2-7, with D possibly TRBD2 on 8 matching bases. The CDR3 has 15 residues. Per germline, CDR1 KGHSH and CDR2 LQKENI. V was shortened by 5 bases and J by 6 bases, with 20 bases between the two germline ends. CDR3 residues: CASSSTGTAGAEQYF. CDR3 in DNA: TGTGCCAGCTCATCCACCGGGACAGCGGGGGCCGAGCAGTACTTC.